The 14 T cell receptor beta chains in this list originate from one sample, sequenced in a study of blood T cell repertoires in COVID-19. Produced via immunoSEQ multiplex PCR; TCRdb's table is partial and in-frame only. The repertoire includes under 50,000 clones, around nine tenths of them detected once, and 34% sits in the top ten. Sequencing was done on a sample of peripheral blood. Every receptor here comes from a man aged 70-80 years with active COVID-19.

The chain uses TRBV12-3 or TRBV12-4 and TRBJ1-2, with D hard to call. The CDR3 has 11 residues. V was cut by 6 bases and J by 8 bases, with 10 bases left in between. The CDR3 loop is CASSPSPGYTF. CDR3 coding DNA: TGTGCCAGCAGCCCCTCCCCGGGCTACACCTTC.

V and J are TRBV29-1 and TRBJ2-7; the D gene is possibly TRBD2 (6 bases). Trimming removed 5 bases at V and 3 bases at J, with 14 bases between. The CDR3 length is 13 residues. The germline V gene has CDR1 SQVTM and CDR2 ANQGSEA. The CDR3 nucleotides are TGCAGCGTTCGCAGCTCCGGGAGCTACGAGCAGTACTTC. It specifies CSVRSSGSYEQYF.

The CDR3 loop is CASSLVPSGSNEQFF. CDR3 DNA sequence: TGCGCCAGCAGCTTGGTTCCTAGCGGGAGCAATGAGCAGTTCTTC. This chain connects TRBV5-1 to TRBJ2-1; TRBD2 agrees at 10 bases. Trimming removed 0 bases from V and 6 bases from J; junction bases left unmatched: 3. This CDR3 contains 15 residues. Germline values: CDR1 SGHRS, CDR2 YFSETQ. Together with reference TRBV5-1 and TRBJ2-1, the CDR3 gives the full variable domain: KAGVTQTPRYLIKTRGQQVTLSCSPISGHRSVSWYQQTPGQGLQFLFEYFSETQRNKGNFPGRFSGRQFSNSRSEMNVSTLELGDSALYLCASSLVPSGSNEQFFGPGTRLTVL.

This clone was seen only a few times. The rearrangement joins TRBV28 to TRBJ1-2, with TRBD1 matching over 7 bases. CDR1 and CDR2 (germline): MDHEN, SYDVKM. The CDR3 is made up of 14 amino acids. Trimming removed 8 bases from V and 2 bases from J; junction bases left unmatched: 8. CDR3 sequence: CASVPQGVNYGYTF. In DNA, the CDR3 is TGTGCCAGCGTCCCCCAGGGGGTCAACTATGGCTACACCTTC.

V and J are TRBV19 and TRBJ1-5, with unresolved D. The germline V gene has CDR1 LNHDA and CDR2 SQIVND (reference sequence). Between the trimmed V and J ends, which lost 3 bases and 0 bases, there was a span of 12 bases. CDR3 size: 16 residues. The CDR3 region is CASSMRAFYSNQPQHF. Written as DNA, the CDR3 is TGTGCCAGTAGTATGCGGGCCTTCTATAGCAATCAGCCCCAGCATTTT.

The rearrangement uses TRBV6-5 and TRBJ2-5; possibly TRBD2 for D (7 bases). Trimming cost V 1 base and J 5 bases, with 11 bases left between them. The CDR3 has 14 amino acids. Germline lookup yields CDR1 MNHEY and CDR2 SVGAGI. The chain's CDR3 is CASSYWGGAETQYF. The CDR3, as DNA: TGTGCCAGCAGTTACTGGGGGGGGGCGGAGACCCAGTACTTC.

The rearrangement joins TRBV7-9 to TRBJ2-7; D might be TRBD1 (5 bases). Germline values: CDR1 SEHNR, CDR2 FQNEAQ (reference sequence). V was trimmed by 5 bases and J by 2 bases, leaving 7 bases between them. The CDR3 spans 12 residues. In DNA, the CDR3 is TGTGCCAGCAGCCTGGACACCTACGAGCAGTACTTC. Protein: CASSLDTYEQYF.

This chain joins TRBV5-6 and TRBJ2-5, with TRBD1 identical over 9 bases. CDR1 and CDR2 from the germline V gene are SGHDT and YYEEEE. The V and J ends lost 0 bases and 9 bases, in that order; junction bases with no gene match: 21. This CDR3 has 19 residues. The CDR3 here is CASSLAIEGGTGPRGAQYF. Here the CDR3 DNA reads TGTGCCAGCAGCTTGGCAATTGAGGGCGGGACAGGGCCTCGGGGAGCCCAGTACTTC.

The J gene is TRBJ1-2, the V gene TRBV7-9; the D gene is possibly TRBD1 (5 bases). CDR1 and CDR2 (germline): SEHNR, FQNEAQ (reference sequence). The length of the CDR3 is 16 residues. V was clipped by 4 bases and J by 2 bases, with 17 bases between them. The DNA for the CDR3 is TGTGCCAGCAGCTCACACCAGGGCGACCCCAACTATGGCTACACCTTC. It codes for CASSSHQGDPNYGYTF.

The gene calls are TRBV7-3 and TRBJ2-1, with unresolved D. The CDR3 is 13 amino acids. Germline V lookup: CDR1 SGHTA, CDR2 FQGTGA. Trimming stripped 1 base from V and 8 bases from J, with 9 bases between. The CDR3 region has the DNA TGTGCCAGCAGCTTAATAACTACGGATGAGCAGTTCTTC. Translation gives CASSLITTDEQFF.

The gene calls are TRBV28 and TRBJ2-7; perhaps TRBD1 as D (6 bases). Between the trimmed V and J ends, which lost 6 bases and 4 bases, there was a span of 10 bases. CDR1 and CDR2 (germline): MDHEN, SYDVKM. CDR3 size: 12 residues. The CDR3 here is CASRPTGYEQYF. The CDR3 nucleotides read TGTGCCAGCAGGCCCACAGGGTACGAGCAGTACTTC.

The chain carries TRBV12-3 or TRBV12-4 and TRBJ1-1; 7 positions match TRBD1. This CDR3 has 13 amino acids. V shed 1 base, J shed 8 bases, and the junction held 4 bases outside the gene matches. The CDR3 DNA reads as TGTGCCAGCAGTTTAGGCGGGACAGCCGAAGCTTTCTTT. This codes for CASSLGGTAEAFF.

The chain employs TRBV30 and TRBJ1-6, with D tentatively TRBD1 (6 bases). V dropped 3 bases and J dropped 6 bases, with 12 bases sitting between them. This CDR3 comprises 14 residues. Germline loops: CDR1 GTSNPN, CDR2 SVGIG (reference sequence). DNA of the CDR3: TGTGCCTGGAGGGTGGGGGCAAGTAATTCACCCCTCCACTTT. Translating gives CAWRVGASNSPLHF.

The genes are TRBV7-6 and TRBJ1-5; TRBD1 matches at 10 bases. The CDR3 loop spans 21 amino acids. The V gene's germline CDR1 is SGHVS and CDR2 FNYEAQ. The ends lost 2 bases at V and 0 bases at J; junction bases unmatched: 16. The CDR3 nucleotides read TGTGCCAGCAGCTTAAGGCGGGTCCGGGACAGGGGCCCTTATAGCAATCAGCCCCAGCATTTT. Protein sequence: CASSLRRVRDRGPYSNQPQHF.